The sequence of this T cell receptor (beta chain) was determined in a study of CD8 T cells in ankylosing spondylitis. Study outcomes and limitations: Roughly 8 highly homologous variants made up a TCR beta motif that seemed to typify ankylosing spondylitis blood. Reactive arthritis synovial fluid and blood previously showed some of these motif variants.

TCRdb reprocessed the 5' RACE reads via MiXCR and lists one record per CDR3 protein. This table holds approximately 500,000 distinct CDR3 sequences, 9.5% to 15% found once. Between the trimmed V and J ends, which lost 3 bases and 0 bases, there was a span of 6 bases. The CDR3 is 13 amino acids. From germline, CDR1 is DFQATT and CDR2 SNEGSKA (reference sequence). Concerning this clonotype: Its target is not known.

Material for sequencing was blood, either unsorted or a sorted T cell fraction (not recorded which). The TCR originated in a male donor with ankylosing spondylitis. The chain has TRBV20-1 and TRBJ2-4, with unresolved D. The chain's CDR3 is CSARALAKNIQYF. The CDR3 bases are TGCAGTGCTAGGGCCCTAGCCAAAAACATTCAGTACTTC.